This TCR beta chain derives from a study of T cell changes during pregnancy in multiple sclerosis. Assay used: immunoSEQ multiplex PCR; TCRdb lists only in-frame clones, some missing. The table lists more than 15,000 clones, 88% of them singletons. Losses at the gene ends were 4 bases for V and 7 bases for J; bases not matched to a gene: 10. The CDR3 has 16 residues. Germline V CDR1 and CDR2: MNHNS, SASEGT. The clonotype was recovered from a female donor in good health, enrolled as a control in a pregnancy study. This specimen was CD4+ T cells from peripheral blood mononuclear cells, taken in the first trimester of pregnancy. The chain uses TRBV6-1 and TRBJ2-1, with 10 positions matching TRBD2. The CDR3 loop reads CASSVPPGLARNEQFF. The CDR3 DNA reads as TGTGCCAGCAGTGTGCCTCCGGGACTAGCGAGGAATGAGCAGTTCTTC.